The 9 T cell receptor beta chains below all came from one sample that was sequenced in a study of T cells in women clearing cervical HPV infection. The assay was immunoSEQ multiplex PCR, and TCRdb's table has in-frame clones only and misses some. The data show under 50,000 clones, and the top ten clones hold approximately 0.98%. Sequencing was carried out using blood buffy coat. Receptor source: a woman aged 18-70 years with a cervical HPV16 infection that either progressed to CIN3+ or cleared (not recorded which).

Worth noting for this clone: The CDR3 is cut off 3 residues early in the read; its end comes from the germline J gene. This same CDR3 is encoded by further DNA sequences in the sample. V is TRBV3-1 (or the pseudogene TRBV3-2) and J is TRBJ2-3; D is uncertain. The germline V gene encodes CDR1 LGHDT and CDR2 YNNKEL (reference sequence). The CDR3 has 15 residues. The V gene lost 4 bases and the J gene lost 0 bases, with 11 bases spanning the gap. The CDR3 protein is CASSPTGTSTDTQYF. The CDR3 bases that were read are TGTGCCAGCAGCCCGACTGGTACTAGCACAGATACG.

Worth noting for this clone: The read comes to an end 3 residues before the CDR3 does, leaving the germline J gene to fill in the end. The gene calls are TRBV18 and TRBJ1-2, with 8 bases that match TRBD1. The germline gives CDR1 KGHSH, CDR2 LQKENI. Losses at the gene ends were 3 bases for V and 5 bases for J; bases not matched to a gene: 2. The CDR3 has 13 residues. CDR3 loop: CASSPTGAYGYTF. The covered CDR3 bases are TGTGCCAGCTCACCGACAGGGGCATATGGC.

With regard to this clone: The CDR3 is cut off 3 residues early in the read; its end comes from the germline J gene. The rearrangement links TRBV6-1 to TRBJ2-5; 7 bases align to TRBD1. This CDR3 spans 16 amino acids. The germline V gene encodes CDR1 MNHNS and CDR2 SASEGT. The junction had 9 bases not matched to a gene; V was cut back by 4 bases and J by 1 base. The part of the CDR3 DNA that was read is TGTGCCAGCAGTGCCCTTACCTCAGGGGGCCAAGAGACC. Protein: CASSALTSGGQET. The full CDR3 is CASSALTSGGQETQYF.

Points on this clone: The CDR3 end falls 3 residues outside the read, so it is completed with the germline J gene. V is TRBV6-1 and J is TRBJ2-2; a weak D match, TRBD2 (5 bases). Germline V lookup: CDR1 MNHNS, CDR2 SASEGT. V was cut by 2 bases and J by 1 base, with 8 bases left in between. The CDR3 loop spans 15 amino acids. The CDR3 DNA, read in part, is TGTGCCAGCAGTGAAAAACTAGAGAACACCGGGGAG. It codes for CASSEKLENTGE. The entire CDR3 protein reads CASSEKLENTGELFF.

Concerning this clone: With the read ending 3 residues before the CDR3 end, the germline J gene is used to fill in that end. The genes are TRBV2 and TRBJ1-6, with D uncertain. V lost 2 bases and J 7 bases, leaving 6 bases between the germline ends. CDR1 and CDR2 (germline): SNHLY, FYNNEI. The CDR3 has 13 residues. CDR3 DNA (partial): TGTGCCAGCAGTGAACGGTCGAATTCACCC. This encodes CASSERSNSP. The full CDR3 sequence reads CASSERSNSPLHF.

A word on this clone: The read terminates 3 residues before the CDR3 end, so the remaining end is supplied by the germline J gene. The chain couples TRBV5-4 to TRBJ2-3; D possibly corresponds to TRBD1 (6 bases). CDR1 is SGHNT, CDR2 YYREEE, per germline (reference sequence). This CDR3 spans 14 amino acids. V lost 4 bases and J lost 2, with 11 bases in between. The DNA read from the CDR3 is TGTGCCAGCAGCAGTCAGGGGTCCACAGATACG. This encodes CASSSQGSTDT. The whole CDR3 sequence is CASSSQGSTDTQYF. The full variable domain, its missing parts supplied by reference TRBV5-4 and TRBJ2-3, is ETGVTQSPTHLIKTRGQQVTLRCSSQSGHNTVSWYQQALGQGPQFIFQYYREEENGRGNFPPRFSGLQFPNYSSELNVNALELDDSALYLCASSSQGSTDTQYFGPGTRLTVL.

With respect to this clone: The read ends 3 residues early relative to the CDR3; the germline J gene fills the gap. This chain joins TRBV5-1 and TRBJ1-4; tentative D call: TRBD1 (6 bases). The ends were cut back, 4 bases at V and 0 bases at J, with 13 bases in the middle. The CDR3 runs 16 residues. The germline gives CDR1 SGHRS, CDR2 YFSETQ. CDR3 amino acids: CASSLGTKATNEKLFF. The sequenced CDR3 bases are TGCGCCAGCAGCCTCGGGACAAAGGCAACTAATGAAAAA.

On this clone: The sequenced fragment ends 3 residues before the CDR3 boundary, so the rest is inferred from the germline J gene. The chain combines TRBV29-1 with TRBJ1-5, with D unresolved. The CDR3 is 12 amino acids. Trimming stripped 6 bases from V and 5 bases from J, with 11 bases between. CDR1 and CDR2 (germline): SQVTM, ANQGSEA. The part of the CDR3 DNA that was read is TGCAGCGTAGCGGACCGATATCAGCCC. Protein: CSVADRYQP. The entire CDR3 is CSVADRYQPQHF.

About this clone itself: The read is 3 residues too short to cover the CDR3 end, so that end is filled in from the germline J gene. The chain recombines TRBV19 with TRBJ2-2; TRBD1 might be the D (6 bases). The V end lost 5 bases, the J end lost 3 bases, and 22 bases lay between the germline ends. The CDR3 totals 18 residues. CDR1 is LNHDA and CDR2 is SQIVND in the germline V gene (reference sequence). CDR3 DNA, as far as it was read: TGTGCCAGTAGTCACGACAGCCTTACAGGGAGTTACACCGGGGAG. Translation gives CASSHDSLTGSYTGE. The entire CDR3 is CASSHDSLTGSYTGELFF.